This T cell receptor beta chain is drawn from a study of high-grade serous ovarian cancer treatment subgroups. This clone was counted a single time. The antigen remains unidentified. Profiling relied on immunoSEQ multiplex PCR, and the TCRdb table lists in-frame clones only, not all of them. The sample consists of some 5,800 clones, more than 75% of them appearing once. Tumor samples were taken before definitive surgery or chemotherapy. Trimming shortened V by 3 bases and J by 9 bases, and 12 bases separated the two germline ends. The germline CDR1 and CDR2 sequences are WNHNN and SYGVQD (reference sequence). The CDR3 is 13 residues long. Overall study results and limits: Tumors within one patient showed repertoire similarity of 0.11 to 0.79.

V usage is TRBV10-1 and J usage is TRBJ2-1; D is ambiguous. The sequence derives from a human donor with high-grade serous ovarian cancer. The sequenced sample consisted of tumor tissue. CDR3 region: CASSETPAGEQFF. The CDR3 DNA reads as TGCGCCAGCAGTGAAACCCCAGCAGGTGAGCAGTTCTTC.